The 30 T cell receptor beta chains below all came from one sample that was sequenced in a study of OX40 agonist ivuxolimab in advanced cancers. The library was made by the immunoSEQ multiplex PCR assay. The source is immuneACCESS, and TCRdb retained only in-frame sequences with V and J called. Part of the clones is not carried over; for the studies checked, unresolved V genes explain less than half of this, and the remainder is unexplained. The sample table contains 6,500 to 8,000 clones; only one count was recorded for around 93% of them. Clones ranked in the top ten supply roughly an eighth of the sample. The sequencing used CD4+ or CD8+ T cells sorted from blood, collected in a trial of the OX40 agonist ivuxolimab. The receptor set was obtained from an adult with an advanced solid tumor such as melanoma, head and neck, liver or kidney cancer.

V usage is TRBV19 and J usage is TRBJ1-1; the match to TRBD1 covers 7 bases. J gave up 2 bases and V 4 bases, and 10 bases lay outside the gene matches. This CDR3 comprises 16 residues. Germline V gene data show CDR1 as LNHDA and CDR2 as SQIVND (reference sequence). The CDR3 region is CASSRAGTALNTEAFF. The CDR3, as DNA: TGTGCCAGTAGTAGGGCCGGGACAGCTTTAAACACTGAAGCTTTCTTT.

The J gene is TRBJ2-1, the V gene TRBV10-1; D tentatively fits TRBD1 or TRBD2 (5 bases each). The CDR3 consists of 15 residues. With 8 bases removed from V and 0 bases from J, the gap between germline ends came to 14 bases. Germline V gives CDR1 WNHNN, CDR2 SYGVQD (reference sequence). The DNA of the CDR3 is TGCGCCAGCGGGACCTGGGGGAGCTCCTACAATGAGCAGTTCTTC. Protein product: CASGTWGSSYNEQFF.

V is TRBV11-2 and J is TRBJ1-5; D is perhaps TRBD1 (5 bases). V dropped 1 base and J dropped 4 bases, with 11 bases sitting between them. This CDR3 is 15 amino acids long. The germline V gene has CDR1 SGHAT and CDR2 FQNNGV. The CDR3 loop is CASSLGPGPNQPQHF. The CDR3 DNA sequence: TGTGCCAGCAGCTTAGGCCCGGGGCCTAATCAGCCCCAGCATTTT. Variable domain in full (rest from reference TRBV11-2 and TRBJ1-5): EAGVAQSPRYKIIEKRQSVAFWCNPISGHATLYWYQQILGQGPKLLIQFQNNGVVDDSQLPKDRFSAERLKGVDSTLKIQPAKLEDSAVYLCASSLGPGPNQPQHFGDGTRLSIL.

The chain uses TRBV10-2 and TRBJ2-3; TRBD2 matches 9 bases. The CDR3 covers 13 residues. V dropped 10 bases and J dropped 6; count of bases not matched to a gene: 8. CDR1 is WSHSY, CDR2 SAAADI, per germline. CDR3: CAIGREGPDTQYF. DNA of the CDR3: TGCGCCATTGGGCGGGAGGGCCCCGATACGCAGTATTTT.

The chain recombines TRBV6-1 with TRBJ2-7; D may be TRBD1 (5 bases). Germline V gives CDR1 MNHNS, CDR2 SASEGT. The CDR3 extends over 15 amino acids. The V gene lost 7 bases and the J gene lost 0 bases, with 16 bases spanning the gap. The CDR3 region is CASNPLGPASYEQYF. CDR3 bases: TGTGCCAGCAACCCCCTGGGGCCTGCCTCCTACGAGCAGTACTTC.

V and J are TRBV5-1 and TRBJ2-3; D is perhaps TRBD1 (6 bases). This CDR3 region has 16 residues. The V and J ends lost 3 bases and 0 bases respectively, with 14 bases between them. Germline V CDR1 and CDR2: SGHRS, YFSETQ. The CDR3: CASSSWTVESTDTQYF. The CDR3 DNA reads as TGCGCCAGCAGCTCCTGGACAGTAGAGAGCACAGATACGCAGTATTTT.

This chain links TRBV6-4 with TRBJ1-2, with 9 positions matching TRBD1. This CDR3 region has 12 residues. After removal of 9 bases from V and 8 bases from J, the junction contained 7 bases not matched to a gene. Germline V lookup: CDR1 MRHNA, CDR2 SNTAGT. This chain's CDR3 is CASWDRARGYTF. As DNA, the CDR3 is TGTGCCAGTTGGGACAGGGCTCGGGGCTACACCTTC.

This rearrangement joins TRBV5-1 to TRBJ2-2, with 10 bases matching TRBD1. The CDR3 is made up of 17 amino acids. J was trimmed by 5 bases and V by 6 bases; bases with no gene match: 13. Germline CDR1 reads SGHRS; CDR2 reads YFSETQ. The CDR3 reads CASNLYRQGAGTGELFF. CDR3 DNA sequence: TGCGCCAGCAACTTATACCGACAGGGGGCTGGGACCGGGGAGCTGTTTTTT.

The chain has TRBV11-3 and TRBJ2-3, with 13 bases that match TRBD2. The germline CDR1 and CDR2 sequences are SGHNT and YENEEA. J lost 5 bases, V lost 4 bases, and 6 bases had no gene match. The CDR3 has 16 amino acids. The DNA for the CDR3 is TGTGCCAGCAGCTCCGGACTAGCGGGAGATAAAGATACGCAGTATTTT. As protein: CASSSGLAGDKDTQYF. Based on the CDR3 plus reference TRBV11-3 and TRBJ2-3, the full variable domain is EAGVVQSPRYKIIEKKQPVAFWCNPISGHNTLYWYLQNLGQGPELLIRYENEEAVDDSQLPKDRFSAERLKGVDSTLKIQPAELGDSAVYLCASSSGLAGDKDTQYFGPGTRLTVL.

J is TRBJ1-1 and V is TRBV5-4; TRBD1 agrees at 7 bases. V shed 4 bases and J 6 bases; nucleotides not matched to a gene: 9. Germline V gene sequence: CDR1 SGHNT, CDR2 YYREEE (reference sequence). This CDR3 has 14 residues. DNA for the CDR3: TGTGCCAGCAGCCCACGAGGGGGCCTAGCTGAAGCTTTCTTT. Translating it yields CASSPRGGLAEAFF.

This rearrangement joins TRBV18 to TRBJ2-3; D is possibly TRBD2 (6 bases). The V end lost 3 bases, the J end lost 2 bases, and 12 bases lay between the germline ends. CDR1 and CDR2 (germline): KGHSH, LQKENI. The CDR3 is made up of 15 amino acids. The CDR3 sequence: CASSPSGDLTDTQYF. In DNA, the CDR3 is TGTGCCAGCTCACCGTCGGGGGATCTCACAGATACGCAGTATTTT.

The chain recombines TRBV7-9 with TRBJ2-7; no firm D call. This CDR3 contains 12 residues. The V gene lost 5 bases and the J gene lost 11 bases, with 16 bases spanning the gap. Per the germline V gene, CDR1 is SEHNR and CDR2 is FQNEAQ (reference sequence). In nucleotides, the CDR3 is TGTGCCAGCAGCCCCTCCGTAGCCGTGGAGTACTTC. Residues: CASSPSVAVEYF.

This chain links TRBV7-2 with TRBJ2-1; possible D gene TRBD2, 5 bases. This CDR3 region has 14 residues. Trimming removed 1 base at V and 3 bases at J, with 7 bases between. Germline-derived CDR1 and CDR2 are SGHTA and FQGNSA. The DNA for the CDR3 is TGTGCCAGCAGCTTAGTAGGGAGCTACAATGAGCAGTTCTTC. It specifies CASSLVGSYNEQFF.

The genes are TRBV5-1 and TRBJ1-3, with no clear D. Trimming pared 6 bases from V and 0 bases from J, leaving 7 bases between. CDR1 is SGHRS and CDR2 is YFSETQ in the germline V gene. CDR3 length equals 13 residues. This chain's CDR3 is CASIDPSGNTIYF. The CDR3 DNA is TGCGCCAGCATAGACCCCTCTGGAAACACCATATATTTT.

The rearrangement uses TRBV19 and TRBJ2-7, with TRBD1 matching over 10 bases. The germline V gene has CDR1 LNHDA and CDR2 SQIVND (reference sequence). The length of the CDR3 is 15 residues. Unmatched junction bases numbered 10, after V lost 5 bases and J lost 6 bases. DNA for the CDR3: TGTGCCAGTAGTCCACGACAGGGGGCGCCTTCCGAGCAGTACTTC. Its translation: CASSPRQGAPSEQYF.

This chain links TRBV7-6 with TRBJ1-5; perhaps TRBD1 as D (5 bases). This CDR3 has 15 amino acids. Trimming removed 5 bases at V and 4 bases at J, with 15 bases between. Germline loops: CDR1 SGHVS, CDR2 FNYEAQ. The CDR3 DNA sequence: TGTGCCAGCAGCCCCGTAGCAGGGAGGAATCAGCCCCAGCATTTT. Protein: CASSPVAGRNQPQHF.

The chain links TRBV29-1 to TRBJ1-2; the D is unclear. Looked up from germline, CDR1 is SQVTM and CDR2 is ANQGSEA. Trimming took off 7 bases at V and 0 bases at J, with 9 bases between the two ends. The CDR3 consists of 12 residues. DNA for the CDR3: TGCAGCGCCAAGACGCCTAACTATGGCTACACCTTC. It codes for CSAKTPNYGYTF.

The V and J genes are TRBV7-9 and TRBJ2-3, with D unclear. This CDR3 region has 16 residues. The V end lost 1 base, the J end lost 2 bases, and 13 bases lay between the germline ends. In germline, CDR1 is SEHNR, CDR2 FQNEAQ (reference sequence). CDR3 nucleotide sequence: TGTGCCAGCAGCTTAGGCGATCTAGATTTCACAGATACGCAGTATTTT. The encoded protein is CASSLGDLDFTDTQYF.

The chain is built from TRBV5-6 and TRBJ2-1; 7 nucleotides line up with TRBD2. Looked up from germline, CDR1 is SGHDT and CDR2 is YYEEEE. This CDR3 has 16 residues. Trimming took 0 bases from V and 2 from J; bases not matched to a gene: 5. The CDR3 bases are TGTGCCAGCAGCTTGGGGGTCGGACTAGCCTACAATGAGCAGTTCTTC. Its protein product is CASSLGVGLAYNEQFF.

The V call is TRBV27, the J call TRBJ1-3; D is unclear. The CDR3 consists of 13 residues. V was clipped by 5 bases and J by 11 bases, with 16 bases between them. Germline CDR1 MNHEY, CDR2 SMNVEV (reference sequence). In DNA form, the CDR3 reads TGTGCCAGCAGTCCGCGCTTTGGTGAGGCCATATATTTT. Its translation is CASSPRFGEAIYF.

The gene calls are TRBV18 and TRBJ2-5, with TRBD1 matching over 7 bases. The germline gives CDR1 KGHSH, CDR2 LQKENI. After removal of 2 bases from V and 4 bases from J, the junction contained 13 bases not matched to a gene. The length of the CDR3 is 17 residues. CDR3 in DNA: TGTGCCAGCTCACCATATCCTCAAGGGGGCGCTCTAGAGACCCAGTACTTC. Translation: CASSPYPQGGALETQYF.

The V gene is TRBV18, the J gene TRBJ2-3; TRBD2 matches at 7 bases. The CDR3 contains 12 residues. V lost 8 bases to trimming and J lost 1 base; unmatched junction nucleotides: 0. CDR1 and CDR2 (germline): KGHSH, LQKENI. The CDR3 nucleotides are TGTGCCAGCGGGGGGGGCACAGATACGCAGTATTTT. It is translated as CASGGGTDTQYF.

V and J are TRBV5-1 and TRBJ2-1; the D gene is possibly TRBD1 (5 bases). The CDR3 is 11 amino acids. The V end was cut by 4 bases, the J end by 11 bases, with 10 bases between. Per germline, CDR1 SGHRS and CDR2 YFSETQ. The CDR3 coding sequence is TGCGCCAGCAGCCCTGACAGTAAGCAGTTCTTC. It codes for CASSPDSKQFF.

The gene calls are TRBV29-1 and TRBJ2-3; D unclear. The CDR3 runs 12 residues. Looked up from germline, CDR1 is SQVTM and CDR2 is ANQGSEA. The germline V and J ends were trimmed by 7 bases and 1 base, with 9 bases remaining between them. CDR3 in DNA: TGCAGCGCCTTAACTGGCACAGATACGCAGTATTTT. It translates to CSALTGTDTQYF.

The CDR3 region has the DNA TGTGCCAGCAGCCAAGTGGGGGGGCGAGATGGCTACACCTTC. This gives the protein CASSQVGGRDGYTF. The V call is TRBV7-8, the J call TRBJ1-2; D possibly corresponds to TRBD1 (6 bases). This CDR3 is built from 14 residues. V was cut by 5 bases and J by 6 bases, with 16 bases left in between. Germline CDR1 and CDR2: SGHVS and FQNEAQ.

The chain carries TRBV5-4 and TRBJ2-7; D might be TRBD2 (6 bases). The CDR3 has 14 residues. Trimming left V 3 bases short and J 6 bases short, with 16 bases between. Germline V lookup: CDR1 SGHNT, CDR2 YYREEE (reference sequence). Here the CDR3 reads CASSSNPGTPEQYF. CDR3 nucleotide sequence: TGTGCCAGCAGCTCGAACCCCGGGACTCCCGAGCAGTACTTC.

The V gene is TRBV19, the J gene TRBJ1-2; D is undetermined. V lost 3 bases, J lost 7 bases, and 6 bases lay in between. Germline CDR1 and CDR2: LNHDA and SQIVND (reference sequence). CDR3 length: 11 residues. The CDR3 sequence is CASSIGVGYTF. The CDR3 bases are TGTGCCAGTAGTATTGGAGTTGGCTACACCTTC.

The chain employs TRBV9 and TRBJ2-7; D call uncertain. V was pared by 4 bases and J by 2 bases, with 10 bases between. This CDR3 has 13 residues. CDR1 is SGDLS, CDR2 YYNGEE, per germline. DNA for the CDR3: TGTGCCAGCAGCCCCGGCGGCGCCTACGAGCAGTACTTC. Its protein product is CASSPGGAYEQYF.

V gene TRBV10-3 combines with J gene TRBJ2-7; TRBD1 or TRBD2 may be the D gene (6 bases each). This CDR3 comprises 14 residues. The germline gives CDR1 ENHRY, CDR2 SYGVKD. Trimming took 10 bases from V and 3 from J, leaving 19 bases between them. The CDR3 nucleotides are TGTGCCACCAACCGGGGGCTCGCTCGCTACGAGCAGTACTTC. Encoded protein: CATNRGLARYEQYF.

The chain combines TRBV27 with TRBJ2-1, with TRBD1 identical over 12 bases. V lost 2 bases, J lost 5 bases, and 4 bases stayed unmatched. CDR1 and CDR2 from the germline V gene are MNHEY and SMNVEV (reference sequence). The CDR3 is 16 amino acids. In nucleotides, the CDR3 is TGTGCCAGCAGTTTAAGGGACAGGGGGCCCCACAATGAGCAGTTCTTC. Amino acids: CASSLRDRGPHNEQFF.